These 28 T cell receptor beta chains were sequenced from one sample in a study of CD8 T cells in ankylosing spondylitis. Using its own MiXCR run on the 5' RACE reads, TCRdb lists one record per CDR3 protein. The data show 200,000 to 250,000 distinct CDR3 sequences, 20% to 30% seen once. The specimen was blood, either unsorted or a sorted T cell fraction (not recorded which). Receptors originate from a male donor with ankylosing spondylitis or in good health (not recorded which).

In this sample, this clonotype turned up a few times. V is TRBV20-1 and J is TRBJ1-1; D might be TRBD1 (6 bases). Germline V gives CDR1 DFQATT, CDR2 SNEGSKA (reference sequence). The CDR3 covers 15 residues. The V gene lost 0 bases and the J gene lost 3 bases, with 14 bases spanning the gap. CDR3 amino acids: CSARDLGGGDTEAFF. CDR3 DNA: TGCAGTGCTAGAGATCTAGGGGGAGGGGACACTGAAGCTTTCTTT.

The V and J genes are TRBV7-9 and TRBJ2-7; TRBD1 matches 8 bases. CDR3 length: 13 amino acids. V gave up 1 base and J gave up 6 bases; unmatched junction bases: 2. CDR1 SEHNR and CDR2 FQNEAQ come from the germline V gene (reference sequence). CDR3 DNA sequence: TGTGCCAGCAGCTTAGGGACAGGGTCCGAGCAGTACTTC. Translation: CASSLGTGSEQYF. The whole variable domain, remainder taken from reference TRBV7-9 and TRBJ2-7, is DTGVSQNPRHKITKRGQNVTFRCDPISEHNRLYWYRQTLGQGPEFLTYFQNEAQLEKSRLLSDRFSAERPKGSFSTLEIQRTEQGDSAMYLCASSLGTGSEQYFGPGTRLTVT.

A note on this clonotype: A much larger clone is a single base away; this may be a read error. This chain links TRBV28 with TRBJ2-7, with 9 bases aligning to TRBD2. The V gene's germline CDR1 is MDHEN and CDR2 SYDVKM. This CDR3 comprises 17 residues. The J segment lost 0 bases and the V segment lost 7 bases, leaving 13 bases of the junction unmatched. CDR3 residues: CASTTWTSEINSYEQYF. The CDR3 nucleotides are TGTGCCAGCACCACCTGGACTAGCGAGATTAACTCCTACGAGCAGTACTTC.

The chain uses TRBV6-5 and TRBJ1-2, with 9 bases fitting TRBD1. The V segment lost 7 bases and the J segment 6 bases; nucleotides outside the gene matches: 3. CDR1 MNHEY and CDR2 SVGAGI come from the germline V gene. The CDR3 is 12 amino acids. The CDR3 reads CASKGQGDGYTF. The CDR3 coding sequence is TGTGCCAGCAAGGGACAGGGAGATGGCTACACCTTC.

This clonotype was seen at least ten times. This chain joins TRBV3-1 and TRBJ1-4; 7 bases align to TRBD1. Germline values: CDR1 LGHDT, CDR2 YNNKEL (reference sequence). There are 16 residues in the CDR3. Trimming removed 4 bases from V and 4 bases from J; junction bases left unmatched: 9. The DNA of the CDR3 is TGTGCCAGCAGCCTCCGACCGGGACAGCGTAATGAAAAACTGTTTTTT. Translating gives CASSLRPGQRNEKLFF. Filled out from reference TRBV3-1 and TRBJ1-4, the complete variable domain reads DTAVSQTPKYLVTQMGNDKSIKCEQNLGHDTMYWYKQDSKKFLKIMFSYNNKELIINETVPNRFSPKSPDKAHLNLHINSLELGDSAVYFCASSLRPGQRNEKLFFGSGTQLSVL.

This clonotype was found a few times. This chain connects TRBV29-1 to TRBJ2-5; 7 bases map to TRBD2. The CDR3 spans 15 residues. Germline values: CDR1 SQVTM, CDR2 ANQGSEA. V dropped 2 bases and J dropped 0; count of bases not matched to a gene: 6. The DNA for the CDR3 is TGCAGCGTTGAACTAAGCGGGACGAACCAAGAGACCCAGTACTTC. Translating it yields CSVELSGTNQETQYF. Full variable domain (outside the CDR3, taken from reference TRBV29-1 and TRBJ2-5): SAVISQKPSRDICQRGTSLTIQCQVDSQVTMMFWYRQQPGQSLTLIATANQGSEATYESGFVIDKFPISRPNLTFSTLTVSNMSPEDSSIYLCSVELSGTNQETQYFGPGTRLLVL.

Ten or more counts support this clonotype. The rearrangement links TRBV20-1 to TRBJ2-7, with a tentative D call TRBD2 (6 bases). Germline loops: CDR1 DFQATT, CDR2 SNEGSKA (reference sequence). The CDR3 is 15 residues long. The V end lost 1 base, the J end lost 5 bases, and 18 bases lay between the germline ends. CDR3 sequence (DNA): TGCAGTGCTAGAGTCCGCCGGGGCGCGGGGCACGAGCAGTACTTC. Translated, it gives CSARVRRGAGHEQYF.

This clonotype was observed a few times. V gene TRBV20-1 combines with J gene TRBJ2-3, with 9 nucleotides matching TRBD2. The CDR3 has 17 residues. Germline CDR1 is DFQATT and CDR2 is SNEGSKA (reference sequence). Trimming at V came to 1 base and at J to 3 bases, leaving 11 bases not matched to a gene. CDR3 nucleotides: TGCAGTGCTAGAGTTGTTATAGCGGGAGTATTAACAGATACGCAGTATTTT. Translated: CSARVVIAGVLTDTQYF.

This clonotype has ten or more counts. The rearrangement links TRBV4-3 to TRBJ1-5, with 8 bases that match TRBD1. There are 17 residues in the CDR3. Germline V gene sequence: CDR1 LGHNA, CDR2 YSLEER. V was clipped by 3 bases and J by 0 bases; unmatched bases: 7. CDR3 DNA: TGCGCCAGCAGCCAGGATCCACAGGGGGGTAGCAATCAGCCCCAGCATTTT. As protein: CASSQDPQGGSNQPQHF.

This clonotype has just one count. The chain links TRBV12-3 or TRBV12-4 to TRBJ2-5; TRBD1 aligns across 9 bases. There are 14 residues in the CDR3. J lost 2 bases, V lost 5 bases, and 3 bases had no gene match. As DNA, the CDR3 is TGTGCCAGCAGTGTGACAGGGGGACAAGAGACCCAGTACTTC. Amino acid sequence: CASSVTGGQETQYF.

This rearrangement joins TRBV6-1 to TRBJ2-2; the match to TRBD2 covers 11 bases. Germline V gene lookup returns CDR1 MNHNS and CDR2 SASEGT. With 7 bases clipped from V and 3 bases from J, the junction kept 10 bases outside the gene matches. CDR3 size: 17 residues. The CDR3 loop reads CASTTIAGGPDTGELFF. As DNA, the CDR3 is TGTGCCAGCACTACAATAGCGGGAGGGCCCGACACCGGGGAGCTGTTTTTT.

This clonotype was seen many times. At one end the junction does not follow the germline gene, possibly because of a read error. CDR3 region: CASSQGTVGTDTQYF. CDR3 nucleotides: TGTGCTAGCAGCCAAGGGACAGTCGGCACAGATACGCAGTATTTT. The J gene is TRBJ2-3, the V gene TRBV7-7, with 7 bases lining up with TRBD1. CDR3 size: 15 residues. CDR1 is SSHAT and CDR2 is FNYEAQ in the germline V gene (reference sequence).

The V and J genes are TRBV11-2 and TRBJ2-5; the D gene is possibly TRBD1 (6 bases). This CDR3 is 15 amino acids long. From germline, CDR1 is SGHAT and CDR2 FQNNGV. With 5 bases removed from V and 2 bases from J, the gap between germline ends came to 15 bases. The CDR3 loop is CASSQIRGRQETQYF. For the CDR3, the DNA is TGTGCCAGCAGCCAAATCAGGGGTCGGCAAGAGACCCAGTACTTC. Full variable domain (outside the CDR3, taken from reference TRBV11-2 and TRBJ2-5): EAGVAQSPRYKIIEKRQSVAFWCNPISGHATLYWYQQILGQGPKLLIQFQNNGVVDDSQLPKDRFSAERLKGVDSTLKIQPAKLEDSAVYLCASSQIRGRQETQYFGPGTRLLVL.

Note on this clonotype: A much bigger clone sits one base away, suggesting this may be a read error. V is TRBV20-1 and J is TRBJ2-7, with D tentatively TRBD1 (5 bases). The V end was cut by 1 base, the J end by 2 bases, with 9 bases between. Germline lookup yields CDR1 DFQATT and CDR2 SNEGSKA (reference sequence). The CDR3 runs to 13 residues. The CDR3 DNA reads TGCAGTGCTAGAGTCAGGGCAACCTACGAGCAGTACTTC. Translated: CSARVRATYEQYF.

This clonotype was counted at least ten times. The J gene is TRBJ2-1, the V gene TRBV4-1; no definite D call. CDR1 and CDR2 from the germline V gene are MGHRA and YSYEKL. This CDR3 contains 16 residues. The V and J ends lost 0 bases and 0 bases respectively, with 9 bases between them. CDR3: CASSQDMSRSYNEQFF. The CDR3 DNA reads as TGCGCCAGCAGCCAAGATATGTCCCGCTCCTACAATGAGCAGTTCTTC.

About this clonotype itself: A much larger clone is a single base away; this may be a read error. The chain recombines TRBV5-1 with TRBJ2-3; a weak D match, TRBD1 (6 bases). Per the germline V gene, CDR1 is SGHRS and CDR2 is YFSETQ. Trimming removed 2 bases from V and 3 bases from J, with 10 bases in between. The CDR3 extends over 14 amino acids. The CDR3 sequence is CASSLQGQTDTQYF. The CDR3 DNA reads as TGCGCCAGCAGCTTACAGGGTCAAACAGATACGCAGTATTTT. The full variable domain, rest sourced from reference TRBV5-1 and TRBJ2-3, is KAGVTQTPRYLIKTRGQQVTLSCSPISGHRSVSWYQQTPGQGLQFLFEYFSETQRNKGNFPGRFSGRQFSNSRSEMNVSTLELGDSALYLCASSLQGQTDTQYFGPGTRLTVL.

CDR3: CASTTLPGQGDNEQFF. The CDR3 DNA sequence: TGTGCCAGCACCACACTTCCGGGACAGGGTGACAATGAGCAGTTCTTC. This sequence joins TRBV6-1 and TRBJ2-1; 9 bases line up with TRBD1. Germline CDR1 and CDR2: MNHNS and SASEGT. This CDR3 contains 16 residues. V shed 7 bases and J 5 bases; nucleotides not matched to a gene: 12.

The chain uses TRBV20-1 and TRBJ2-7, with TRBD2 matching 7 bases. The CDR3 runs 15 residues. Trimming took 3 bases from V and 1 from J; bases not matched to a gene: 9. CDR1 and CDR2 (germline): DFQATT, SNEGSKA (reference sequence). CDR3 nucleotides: TGCAGTGCTAGCGACGGCGGGAGTGCTTCCTACGAGCAGTACTTC. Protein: CSASDGGSASYEQYF.

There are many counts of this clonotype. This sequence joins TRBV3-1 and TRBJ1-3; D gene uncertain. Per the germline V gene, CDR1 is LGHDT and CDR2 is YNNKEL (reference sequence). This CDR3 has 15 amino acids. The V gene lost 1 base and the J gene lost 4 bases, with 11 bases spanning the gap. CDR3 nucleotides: TGTGCCAGCAGCCAAGTACTGGGTTTCGGAAACACCATATATTTT. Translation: CASSQVLGFGNTIYF.

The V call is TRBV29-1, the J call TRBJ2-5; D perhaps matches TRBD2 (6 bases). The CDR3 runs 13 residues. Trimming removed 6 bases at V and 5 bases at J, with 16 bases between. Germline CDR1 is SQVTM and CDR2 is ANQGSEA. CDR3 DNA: TGCAGCGTGGACCTGAACCGGGGGGAGACCCAGTACTTC. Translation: CSVDLNRGETQYF.

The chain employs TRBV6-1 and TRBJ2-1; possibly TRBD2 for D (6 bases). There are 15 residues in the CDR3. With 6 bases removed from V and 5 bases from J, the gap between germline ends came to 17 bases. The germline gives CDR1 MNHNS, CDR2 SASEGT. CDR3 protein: CASREGRDFNNEQFF. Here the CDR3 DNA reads TGTGCCAGCAGGGAGGGACGGGATTTCAACAATGAGCAGTTCTTC.

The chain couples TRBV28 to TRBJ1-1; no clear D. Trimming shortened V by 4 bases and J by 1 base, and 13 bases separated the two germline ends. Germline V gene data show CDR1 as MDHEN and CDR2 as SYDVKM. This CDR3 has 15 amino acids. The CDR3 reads CASSSRRIRNTEAFF. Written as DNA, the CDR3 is TGTGCCAGCAGTTCTCGACGGATAAGGAACACTGAAGCTTTCTTT.

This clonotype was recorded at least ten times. CDR3 residues: CASSRRQQETQYF. The CDR3 DNA is TGCGCCAGCAGCCGCCGACAGCAAGAGACCCAGTACTTC. The chain combines TRBV4-1 with TRBJ2-5; D is possibly TRBD1 (5 bases). There are 13 residues in the CDR3. Germline assignment: CDR1 MGHRA and CDR2 YSYEKL. V was pared by 4 bases and J by 2 bases, with 8 bases between.

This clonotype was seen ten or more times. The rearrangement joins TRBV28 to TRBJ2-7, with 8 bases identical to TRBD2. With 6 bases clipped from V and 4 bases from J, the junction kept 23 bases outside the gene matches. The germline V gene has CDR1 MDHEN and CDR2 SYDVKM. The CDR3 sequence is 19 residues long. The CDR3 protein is CASSRYRISRGGRPYEQYF. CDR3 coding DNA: TGTGCCAGCAGCCGTTACCGAATTTCCCGGGGGGGCCGCCCGTACGAGCAGTACTTC.

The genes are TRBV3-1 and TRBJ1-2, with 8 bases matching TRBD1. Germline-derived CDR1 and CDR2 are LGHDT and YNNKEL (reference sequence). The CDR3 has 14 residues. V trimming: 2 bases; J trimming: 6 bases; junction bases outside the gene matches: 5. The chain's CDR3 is CASSQLQGGDGYTF. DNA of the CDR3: TGTGCCAGCAGCCAACTACAGGGGGGCGATGGCTACACCTTC.

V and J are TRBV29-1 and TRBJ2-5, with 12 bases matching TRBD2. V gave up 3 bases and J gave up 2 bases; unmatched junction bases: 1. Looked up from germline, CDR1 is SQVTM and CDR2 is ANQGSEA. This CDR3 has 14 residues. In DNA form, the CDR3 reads TGCAGCGTTGATGGACTAGCGGGACAAGAGACCCAGTACTTC. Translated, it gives CSVDGLAGQETQYF. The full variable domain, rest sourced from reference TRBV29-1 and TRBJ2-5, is SAVISQKPSRDICQRGTSLTIQCQVDSQVTMMFWYRQQPGQSLTLIATANQGSEATYESGFVIDKFPISRPNLTFSTLTVSNMSPEDSSIYLCSVDGLAGQETQYFGPGTRLLVL.

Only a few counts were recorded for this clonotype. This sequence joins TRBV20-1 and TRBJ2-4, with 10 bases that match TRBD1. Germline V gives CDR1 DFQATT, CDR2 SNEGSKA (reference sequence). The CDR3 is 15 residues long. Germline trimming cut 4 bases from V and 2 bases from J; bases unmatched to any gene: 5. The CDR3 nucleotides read TGCAGTGCTACAGGGACAGGGGAAACCAAAAACATTCAGTACTTC. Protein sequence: CSATGTGETKNIQYF.

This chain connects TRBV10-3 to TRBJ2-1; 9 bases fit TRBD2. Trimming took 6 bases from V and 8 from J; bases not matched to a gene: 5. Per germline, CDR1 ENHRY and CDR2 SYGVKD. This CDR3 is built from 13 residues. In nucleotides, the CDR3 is TGTGCCATCAGAGTAGCGGGAGCCGATGAGCAGTTCTTC. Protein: CAIRVAGADEQFF.